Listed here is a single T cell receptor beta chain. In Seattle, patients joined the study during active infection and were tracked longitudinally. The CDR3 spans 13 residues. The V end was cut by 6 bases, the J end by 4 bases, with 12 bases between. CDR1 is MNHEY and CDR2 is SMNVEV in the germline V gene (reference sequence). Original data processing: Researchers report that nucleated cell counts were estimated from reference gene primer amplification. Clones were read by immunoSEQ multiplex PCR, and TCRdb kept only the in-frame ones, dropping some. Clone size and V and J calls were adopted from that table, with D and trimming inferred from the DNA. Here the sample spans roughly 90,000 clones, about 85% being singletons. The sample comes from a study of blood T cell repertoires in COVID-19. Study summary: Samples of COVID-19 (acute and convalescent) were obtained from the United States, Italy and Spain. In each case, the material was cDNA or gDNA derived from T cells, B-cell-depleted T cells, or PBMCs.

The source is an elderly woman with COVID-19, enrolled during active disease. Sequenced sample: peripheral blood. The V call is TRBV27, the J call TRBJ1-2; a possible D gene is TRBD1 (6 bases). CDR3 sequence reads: CASRPTGSYGYTF. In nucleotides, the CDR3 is TGTGCCAGCAGACCAACAGGGTCCTATGGCTACACCTTC.